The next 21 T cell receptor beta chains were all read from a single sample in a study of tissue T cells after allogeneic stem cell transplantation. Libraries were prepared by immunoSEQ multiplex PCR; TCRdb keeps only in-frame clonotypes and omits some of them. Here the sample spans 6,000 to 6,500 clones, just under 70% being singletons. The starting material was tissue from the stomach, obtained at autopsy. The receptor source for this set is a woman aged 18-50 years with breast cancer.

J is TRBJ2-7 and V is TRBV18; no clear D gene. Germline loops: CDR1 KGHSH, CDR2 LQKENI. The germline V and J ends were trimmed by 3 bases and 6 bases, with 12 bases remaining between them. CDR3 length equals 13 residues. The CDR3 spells CASSPEKWGEQYF. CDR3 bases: TGTGCCAGCTCACCCGAAAAATGGGGCGAGCAGTACTTC.

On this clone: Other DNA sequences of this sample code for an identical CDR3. CDR3 nucleotide sequence: TGCGCCAGCAGCTTGGACGGGACCTACTCTGGAAACACCATATATTTT. This gives the protein CASSLDGTYSGNTIYF. The chain recombines TRBV5-1 with TRBJ1-3; possibly TRBD1 for D (5 bases). Trimming removed 0 bases at V and 0 bases at J, with 10 bases between. Germline assignment: CDR1 SGHRS and CDR2 YFSETQ. The CDR3 covers 16 residues.

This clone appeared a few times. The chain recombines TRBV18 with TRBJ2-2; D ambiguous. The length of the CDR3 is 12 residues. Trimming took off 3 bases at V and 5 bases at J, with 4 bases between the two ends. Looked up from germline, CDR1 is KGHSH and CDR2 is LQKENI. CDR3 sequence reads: CASSPRTGELFF. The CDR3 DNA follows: TGTGCCAGCTCACCGCGGACCGGGGAGCTGTTTTTT.

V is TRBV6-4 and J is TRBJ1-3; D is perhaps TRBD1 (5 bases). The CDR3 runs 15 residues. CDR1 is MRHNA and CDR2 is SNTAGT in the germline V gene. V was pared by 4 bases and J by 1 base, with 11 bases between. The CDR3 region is CASSAETESGNTIYF. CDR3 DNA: TGTGCCAGCAGTGCCGAGACAGAGTCTGGAAACACCATATATTTT.

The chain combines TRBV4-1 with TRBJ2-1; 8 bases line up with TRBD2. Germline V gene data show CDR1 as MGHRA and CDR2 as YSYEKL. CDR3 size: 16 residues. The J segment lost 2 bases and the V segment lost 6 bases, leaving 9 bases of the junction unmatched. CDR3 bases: TGCGCCAGCAGTCCCGGCGGGGGACTAGCCTACAATGAGCAGTTCTTC. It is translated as CASSPGGGLAYNEQFF.

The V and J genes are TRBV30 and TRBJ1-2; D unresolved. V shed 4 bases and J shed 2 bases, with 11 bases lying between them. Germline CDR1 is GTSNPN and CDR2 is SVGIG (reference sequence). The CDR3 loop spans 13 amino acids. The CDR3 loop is CAWTLDHNYGYTF. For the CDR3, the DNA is TGTGCCTGGACTTTGGACCACAACTATGGCTACACCTTC.

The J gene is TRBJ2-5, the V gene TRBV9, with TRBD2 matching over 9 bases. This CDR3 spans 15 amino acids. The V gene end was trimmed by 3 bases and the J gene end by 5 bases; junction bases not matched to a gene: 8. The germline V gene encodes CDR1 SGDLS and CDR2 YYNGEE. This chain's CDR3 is CASSGGGGLEETQYF. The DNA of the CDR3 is TGTGCCAGCAGCGGCGGGGGGGGTCTCGAGGAGACCCAGTACTTC.

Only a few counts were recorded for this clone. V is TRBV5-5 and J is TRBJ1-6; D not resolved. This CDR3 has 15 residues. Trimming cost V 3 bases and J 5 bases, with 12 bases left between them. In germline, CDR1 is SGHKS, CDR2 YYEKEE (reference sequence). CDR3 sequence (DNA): TGTGCCAGCAGCTCAGGCGGTGGGCATAATTCACCCCTCCACTTT. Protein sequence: CASSSGGGHNSPLHF.

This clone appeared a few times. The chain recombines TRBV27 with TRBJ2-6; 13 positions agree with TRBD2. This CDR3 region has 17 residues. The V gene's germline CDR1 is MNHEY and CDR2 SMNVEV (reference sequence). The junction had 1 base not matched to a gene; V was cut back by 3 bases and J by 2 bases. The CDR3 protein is CASSFTSGRAGANVLTF. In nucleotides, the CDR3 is TGTGCCAGCAGTTTCACTAGCGGGAGGGCTGGGGCCAACGTCCTGACTTTC.

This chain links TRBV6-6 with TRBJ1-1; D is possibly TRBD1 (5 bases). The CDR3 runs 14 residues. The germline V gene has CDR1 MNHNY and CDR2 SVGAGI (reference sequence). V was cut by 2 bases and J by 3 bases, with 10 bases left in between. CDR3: CASSYGGGHTEAFF. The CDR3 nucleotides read TGTGCCAGCAGTTACGGGGGAGGGCACACTGAAGCTTTCTTT.

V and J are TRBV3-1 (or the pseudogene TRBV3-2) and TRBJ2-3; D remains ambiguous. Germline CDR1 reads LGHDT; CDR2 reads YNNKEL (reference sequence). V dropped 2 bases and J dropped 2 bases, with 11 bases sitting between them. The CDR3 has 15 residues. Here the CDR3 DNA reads TGTGCCAGCAGCCAAACAAACGGTTTCACAGATACGCAGTATTTT. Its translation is CASSQTNGFTDTQYF.

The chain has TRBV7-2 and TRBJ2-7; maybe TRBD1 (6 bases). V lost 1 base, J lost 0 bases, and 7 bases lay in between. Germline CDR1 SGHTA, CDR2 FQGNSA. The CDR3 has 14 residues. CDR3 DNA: TGTGCCAGCAGCTTAGACAGGGACTCCTACGAGCAGTACTTC. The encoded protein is CASSLDRDSYEQYF.

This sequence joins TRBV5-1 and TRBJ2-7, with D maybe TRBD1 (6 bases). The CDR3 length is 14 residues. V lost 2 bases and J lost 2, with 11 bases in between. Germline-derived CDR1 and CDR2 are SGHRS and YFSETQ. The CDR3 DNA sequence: TGCGCCAGCAGCTTAAGGGGACACCCCTACGAGCAGTACTTC. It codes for CASSLRGHPYEQYF.

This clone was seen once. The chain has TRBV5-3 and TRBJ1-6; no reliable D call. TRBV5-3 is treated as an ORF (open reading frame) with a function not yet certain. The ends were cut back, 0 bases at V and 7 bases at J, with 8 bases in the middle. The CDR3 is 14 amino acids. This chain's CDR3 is CARSLVPPNSPLHF. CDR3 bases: TGTGCCAGAAGCTTGGTACCCCCGAATTCACCCCTCCACTTT.

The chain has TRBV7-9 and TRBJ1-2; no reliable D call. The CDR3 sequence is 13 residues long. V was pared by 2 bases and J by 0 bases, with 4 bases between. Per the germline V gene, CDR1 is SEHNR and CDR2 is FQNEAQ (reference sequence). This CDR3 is CASSLRTNYGYTF. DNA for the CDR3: TGTGCCAGCAGCTTACGGACTAACTATGGCTACACCTTC. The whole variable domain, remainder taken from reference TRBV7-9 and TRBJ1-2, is DTGVSQNPRHKITKRGQNVTFRCDPISEHNRLYWYRQTLGQGPEFLTYFQNEAQLEKSRLLSDRFSAERPKGSFSTLEIQRTEQGDSAMYLCASSLRTNYGYTFGSGTRLTVV.

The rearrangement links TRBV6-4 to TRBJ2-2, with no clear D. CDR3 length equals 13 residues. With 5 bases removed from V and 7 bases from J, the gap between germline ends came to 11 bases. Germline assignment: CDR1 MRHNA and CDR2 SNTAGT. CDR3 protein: CASSLGEHGELFF. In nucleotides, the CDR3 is TGTGCCAGCAGTCTTGGGGAACACGGGGAGCTGTTTTTT.

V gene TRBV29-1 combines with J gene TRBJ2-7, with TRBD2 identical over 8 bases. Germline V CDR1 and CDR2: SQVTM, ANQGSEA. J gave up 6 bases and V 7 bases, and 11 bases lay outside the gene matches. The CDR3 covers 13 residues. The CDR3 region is CSAAGLAPGEQYF. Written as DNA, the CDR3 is TGCAGCGCCGCCGGACTAGCCCCGGGCGAGCAGTACTTC.

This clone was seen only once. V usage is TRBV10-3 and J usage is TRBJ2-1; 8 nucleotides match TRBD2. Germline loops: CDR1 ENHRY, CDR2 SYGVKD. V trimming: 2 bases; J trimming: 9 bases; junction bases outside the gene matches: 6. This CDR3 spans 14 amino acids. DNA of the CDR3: TGTGCCATCAGTGAGGGGGGACTAGAGAGTGAGCAGTTCTTC. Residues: CAISEGGLESEQFF.

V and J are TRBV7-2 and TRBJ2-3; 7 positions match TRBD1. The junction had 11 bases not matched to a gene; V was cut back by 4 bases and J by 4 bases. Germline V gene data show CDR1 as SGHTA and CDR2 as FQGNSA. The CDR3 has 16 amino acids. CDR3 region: CASSSSQLQGADTQYF. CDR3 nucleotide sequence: TGTGCCAGCAGCTCTTCCCAGCTGCAGGGGGCAGATACGCAGTATTTT.

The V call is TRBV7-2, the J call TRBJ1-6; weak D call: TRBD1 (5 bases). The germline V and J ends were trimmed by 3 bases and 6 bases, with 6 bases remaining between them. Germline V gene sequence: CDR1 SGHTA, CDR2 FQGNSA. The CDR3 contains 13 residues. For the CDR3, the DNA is TGTGCCAGCAGCTTCAGGGTTAATTCACCCCTCCACTTT. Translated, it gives CASSFRVNSPLHF.

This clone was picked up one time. The DNA for the CDR3 is TGTGCCAGCAGCGGTAGCGGGGGATCGAACACCGGGGAGCTGTTTTTT. Amino acid sequence: CASSGSGGSNTGELFF. The V gene is TRBV9, the J gene TRBJ2-2; 9 nucleotides align to TRBD2. This CDR3 has 16 residues. Germline V CDR1 and CDR2: SGDLS, YYNGEE. Trimming took 3 bases from V and 0 from J; bases not matched to a gene: 3.